This TCR beta chain was captured by sequencing in a study of blood T cell repertoires in COVID-19. About the research overall: Spain, Italy and the United States supplied samples that represented acute and convalescent COVID-19.

Seattle's enrolled individuals joined amid active infection and were then monitored longitudinally. TCRdb keeps only in-frame clones here, not all; method: immunoSEQ multiplex PCR. Among some 130,000 clones listed, 86% were seen once. This CDR3 region has 13 residues. CDR1 and CDR2 (germline): LGHDT, YNNKEL (reference sequence). V was pared by 0 bases and J by 11 bases, with 13 bases between. The receptor's source is a woman between 70 and 85 years old with COVID-19, enrolled during active disease. This chain uses TRBV3-1 (or the pseudogene TRBV3-2) with TRBJ1-1; a weak D match, TRBD1 (5 bases). The sequencing sample was made of peripheral blood. The CDR3 loop reads CASSQDLPRGAFF. DNA for the CDR3: TGTGCCAGCAGCCAAGATCTACCTCGGGGGGCTTTCTTT.